This T cell receptor (beta chain) was sequenced during a study of T cells after yellow fever vaccination. Across the study: In the case of low-cell-number fractions, SMART-Seq v4 Ultra Low Input was used for preparation.

TCRdb analysed the 5' RACE reads with MiXCR anew, one entry per CDR3 protein. In the table there are a few hundred thousand distinct CDR3 sequences, 17% of which are singletons. The CDR3 consists of 13 residues. From germline, CDR1 is ENHRY and CDR2 SYGVKD. V lost 10 bases and J lost 9, with 16 bases in between. This clonotype appeared a few times. The sample in question was PBMCs, obtained 4 to 6 days after the first yellow fever vaccination. The genes are TRBV10-3 and TRBJ1-6; D perhaps matches TRBD1 (5 bases). This clonotype was obtained from a man between 18 and 35 years old who received the YFV17D yellow fever vaccine. The DNA of the CDR3 is TGTGCCAGTTTCCGGGACCAGGGTTCACCCCTCCACTTT. Encoded protein: CASFRDQGSPLHF.